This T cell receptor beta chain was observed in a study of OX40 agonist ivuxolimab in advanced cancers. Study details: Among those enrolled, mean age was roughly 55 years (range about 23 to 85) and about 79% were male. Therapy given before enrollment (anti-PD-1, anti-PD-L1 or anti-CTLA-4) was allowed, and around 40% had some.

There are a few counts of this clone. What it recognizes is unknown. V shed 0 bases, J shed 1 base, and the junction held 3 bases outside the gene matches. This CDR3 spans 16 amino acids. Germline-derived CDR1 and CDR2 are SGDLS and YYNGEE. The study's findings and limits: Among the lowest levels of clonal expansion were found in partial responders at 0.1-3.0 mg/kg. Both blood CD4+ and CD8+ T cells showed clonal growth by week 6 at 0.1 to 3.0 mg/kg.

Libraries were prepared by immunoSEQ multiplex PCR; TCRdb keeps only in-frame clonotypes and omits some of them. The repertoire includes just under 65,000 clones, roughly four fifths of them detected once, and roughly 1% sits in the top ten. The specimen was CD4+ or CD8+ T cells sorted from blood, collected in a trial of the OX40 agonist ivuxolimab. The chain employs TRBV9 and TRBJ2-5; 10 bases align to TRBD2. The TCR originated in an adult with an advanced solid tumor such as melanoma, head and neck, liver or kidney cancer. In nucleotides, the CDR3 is TGTGCCAGCAGCGTAGTCAGCGGGGGGGCCCAAGAGACCCAGTACTTC. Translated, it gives CASSVVSGGAQETQYF.